The present T cell receptor beta chain was sequenced within a study of CD8 T cells in Susac syndrome. V lost 2 bases and J 5 bases, leaving 10 bases between the germline ends. The CDR3 sequence is 13 residues long. Germline V gene data show CDR1 as SQVTM and CDR2 as ANQGSEA. Reverse transcription of about 0.5 to 1 ug RNA was carried out with random hexamers. TCRdb re-called the immunoSEQ multiplex PCR reads with MiXCR, one entry per CDR3 protein. The sample carries 230,000 or so distinct CDR3 sequences, 95% recorded once. Sequences were obtained from CD4+ T cells from PBMCs. This chain joins TRBV29-1 and TRBJ2-1, with D uncertain. The clonotype was recovered from a human donor with multiple sclerosis. The chain's CDR3 is CSVEQQLDNEQFF. In DNA, the CDR3 is TGCAGCGTTGAACAACAGCTTGACAATGAGCAGTTCTTC.